Below are 29 T cell receptor beta chains sequenced from a single sample in a study of cytomegalovirus exposure and HLA in healthy donors. In the PCR, 60 Vbeta and 13 Jbeta primers were used. Assay: immunoSEQ multiplex PCR; the TCRdb copy retains only in-frame clones and omits some. The sample includes roughly 240,000 clones, roughly 78% of them seen just once. The sample comprised PBMCs. These TCRs come from a boy aged 5-17 years in good health and CMV-seronegative.

J is TRBJ2-2 and V is TRBV6-5; D unclear. Germline CDR1 MNHEY, CDR2 SVGAGI. The V gene lost 2 bases and the J gene lost 8 bases, with 6 bases spanning the gap. There are 12 residues in the CDR3. CDR3 amino acids: CASSYNSGELFF. In DNA, the CDR3 is TGTGCCAGCAGTTACAATTCAGGGGAGCTGTTTTTT.

The V gene is TRBV30, the J gene TRBJ1-5, with a possible D match to TRBD1 (5 bases). Germline CDR1 GTSNPN, CDR2 SVGIG (reference sequence). CDR3 size: 13 residues. V lost 2 bases and J 5 bases, leaving 10 bases between the germline ends. CDR3 protein: CAWSFQGDQPQHF. As DNA, the CDR3 is TGTGCCTGGAGTTTCCAGGGCGATCAGCCCCAGCATTTT.

The V and J genes are TRBV5-4 and TRBJ2-3; perhaps TRBD1 as D (5 bases). This CDR3 has 15 residues. V was trimmed by 6 bases and J by 1 base, leaving 15 bases between them. The germline gives CDR1 SGHNT, CDR2 YYREEE (reference sequence). The CDR3 region is CASTLGQRGTDTQYF. CDR3 nucleotide sequence: TGTGCCAGCACCCTGGGGCAACGAGGCACAGATACGCAGTATTTT.

This clone was recorded only once. The chain is built from TRBV10-3 and TRBJ2-2; 8 bases are a match to TRBD2. The CDR3 has 17 amino acids. The V gene's germline CDR1 is ENHRY and CDR2 SYGVKD. V trimming: 4 bases; J trimming: 0 bases; junction bases outside the gene matches: 7. This CDR3 is CAISGGIAGPNTGELFF. CDR3 coding DNA: TGTGCCATCAGTGGGGGGATAGCGGGGCCGAACACCGGGGAGCTGTTTTTT.

The rearrangement links TRBV9 to TRBJ2-5, with 10 positions matching TRBD2. CDR1 is SGDLS and CDR2 is YYNGEE in the germline V gene. Trimming cost V 6 bases and J 4 bases; bases outside gene matches: 9. The CDR3 covers 15 residues. The CDR3 bases are TGTGCCAGCACCCCAGGACTAGCGGAGGGAGAGACCCAGTACTTC. Its protein product is CASTPGLAEGETQYF. Full variable domain (outside the CDR3, taken from reference TRBV9 and TRBJ2-5): DSGVTQTPKHLITATGQRVTLRCSPRSGDLSVYWYQQSLDQGLQFLIQYYNGEERAKGNILERFSAQQFPDLHSELNLSSLELGDSALYFCASTPGLAEGETQYFGPGTRLLVL.

The J gene is TRBJ2-2, the V gene TRBV7-3; D gene ambiguous. Germline V gene lookup returns CDR1 SGHTA and CDR2 FQGTGA. CDR3 length: 13 amino acids. Trimming pared 2 bases from V and 8 bases from J, leaving 9 bases between. CDR3 amino acids: CASSLRSRGELFF. The CDR3 DNA sequence: TGTGCCAGCAGCTTACGGTCACGAGGGGAGCTGTTTTTT.

This chain connects TRBV25-1 to TRBJ1-1; 8 nucleotides align to TRBD1. The germline V gene encodes CDR1 MGHDK and CDR2 SYGVNS. The trim removed 0 bases at V and 6 bases at J, leaving 6 bases unmatched. The CDR3 extends over 15 amino acids. The CDR3 loop is CASSEYGQGAAEAFF. The CDR3 DNA follows: TGTGCCAGCAGTGAATATGGGCAGGGGGCCGCTGAAGCTTTCTTT.

The chain has TRBV7-9 and TRBJ2-6; no firm D call. In germline, CDR1 is SEHNR, CDR2 FQNEAQ (reference sequence). Between the trimmed V and J ends, which lost 5 bases and 4 bases, there was a span of 18 bases. CDR3 length: 17 residues. The CDR3 loop reads CASSGGSSSRGANVLTF. The CDR3 DNA sequence: TGTGCCAGCAGCGGTGGCTCGTCTAGTCGGGGGGCCAACGTCCTGACTTTC.

V and J are TRBV30 and TRBJ2-1; possibly TRBD2 for D (6 bases). Germline CDR1 reads GTSNPN; CDR2 reads SVGIG (reference sequence). The CDR3 is made up of 13 amino acids. V lost 0 bases and J lost 7, with 10 bases in between. The CDR3 DNA reads TGTGCCTGGAGTGTACTAGCCCCTAATGAGCAGTTCTTC. It translates to CAWSVLAPNEQFF.

The V call is TRBV6-6, the J call TRBJ2-5, with D possibly being TRBD2 (6 bases). V gave up 4 bases and J gave up 3 bases, with 18 bases separating them. Germline CDR1 is MNHNY and CDR2 is SVGAGI (reference sequence). CDR3 length equals 16 residues. The CDR3 here is CASSFLIGGKEETQYF. Here the CDR3 DNA reads TGTGCCAGCAGTTTTCTGATCGGGGGTAAGGAAGAGACCCAGTACTTC.

This CDR3 is CASSLELLTEAFF. Written as DNA, the CDR3 is TGTGCCAGCAGCTTGGAGTTACTCACTGAAGCTTTCTTT. The rearrangement uses TRBV6-1 and TRBJ1-1; D gene ambiguous. The CDR3 has 13 residues. The V and J ends lost 6 bases and 4 bases respectively, with 12 bases between them. Germline lookup yields CDR1 MNHNS and CDR2 SASEGT.

The chain joins TRBV5-1 to TRBJ2-7; TRBD1 is a possible D gene (6 bases). Deletions cut 3 bases from V and 1 base from J, with 11 bases between. The germline V gene has CDR1 SGHRS and CDR2 YFSETQ. This CDR3 has 14 amino acids. The DNA for the CDR3 is TGCGCCAGCAGCTCACAGGGCTGGTCCTACGAGCAGTACTTC. Residues: CASSSQGWSYEQYF.

The V gene is TRBV30, the J gene TRBJ1-6; D possibly corresponds to TRBD1 (6 bases). The CDR3 spans 14 residues. V was pared by 8 bases and J by 4 bases, with 15 bases between. Germline CDR1 GTSNPN, CDR2 SVGIG (reference sequence). CDR3 nucleotide sequence: TGTGCCGTCCAACAGGGATTGTATAATTCACCCCTCCACTTT. Its translation is CAVQQGLYNSPLHF.

J is TRBJ1-2 and V is TRBV5-4; unclear D gene. Germline assignment: CDR1 SGHNT and CDR2 YYREEE (reference sequence). The CDR3 extends over 13 amino acids. Between the trimmed V and J ends, which lost 3 bases and 6 bases, there was a span of 12 bases. The CDR3 DNA reads TGTGCCAGCAGCTCAACAGTGGGTAATGGCTACACCTTC. Translation gives CASSSTVGNGYTF.

The chain links TRBV6-5 to TRBJ1-1, with D unclear. From germline, CDR1 is MNHEY and CDR2 SVGAGI. Trimming pared 9 bases from V and 8 bases from J, leaving 10 bases between. The CDR3 covers 10 residues. The CDR3 loop is CARGEREAFF. CDR3 nucleotide sequence: TGTGCCAGGGGAGAAAGGGAAGCTTTCTTT.

The V gene is TRBV18, the J gene TRBJ1-6, with D unclear. The CDR3 is 15 amino acids. Germline V gene lookup returns CDR1 KGHSH and CDR2 LQKENI. The germline V and J ends were trimmed by 4 bases and 0 bases, with 7 bases remaining between them. The CDR3 spells CASSRESSYNSPLHF. In DNA form, the CDR3 reads TGTGCCAGCTCACGCGAGAGCTCCTATAATTCACCCCTCCACTTT.

This clone turned up a few times. Here the CDR3 DNA reads TGTGCCTGGAGTGGGAGGTCGAGCTCCTACAATGAGCAGTTCTTC. Its protein product is CAWSGRSSSYNEQFF. The chain couples TRBV30 to TRBJ2-1, with D tentatively TRBD2 (5 bases). Germline loops: CDR1 GTSNPN, CDR2 SVGIG (reference sequence). The V and J ends lost 1 base and 0 bases respectively, with 10 bases between them. This CDR3 spans 15 amino acids.

The chain carries TRBV7-9 and TRBJ2-5; TRBD2 agrees at 10 bases. The J call could be wrong; TRBJ2-7 is a better fit for the DNA end. The CDR3 runs 14 residues. Per the germline V gene, CDR1 is SEHNR and CDR2 is FQNEAQ (reference sequence). CDR3 bases: TGTGCCAGCAGCTCCGGGACTAGCGTCTACGAGCAGTACTTC. It specifies CASSSGTSVYEQYF.

The genes are TRBV9 and TRBJ1-6, with 8 bases fitting TRBD1. Germline loops: CDR1 SGDLS, CDR2 YYNGEE. V lost 4 bases to trimming and J lost 6 bases; unmatched junction nucleotides: 6. The CDR3 extends over 15 amino acids. The CDR3 DNA reads TGTGCCAGCAGCTTGACGGACAGGGCTAATTCACCCCTCCACTTT. Encoded protein: CASSLTDRANSPLHF. The complete variable domain, with remaining parts taken from reference TRBV9 and TRBJ1-6, reads DSGVTQTPKHLITATGQRVTLRCSPRSGDLSVYWYQQSLDQGLQFLIQYYNGEERAKGNILERFSAQQFPDLHSELNLSSLELGDSALYFCASSLTDRANSPLHFGNGTRLTVT.

The CDR3 coding sequence is TGTGCCAGCAGCTTAACCGGCACTGAAGCTTTCTTT. The encoded protein is CASSLTGTEAFF. This chain uses TRBV11-2 with TRBJ1-1; D gene unclear. V lost 2 bases, J lost 4 bases, and 5 bases lay in between. Germline assignment: CDR1 SGHAT and CDR2 FQNNGV. The CDR3 totals 12 residues.

Written as DNA, the CDR3 is TGTGCCAGTAGGGACAGGTTTATAGGCAATCAGCCCCAGCATTTT. Its protein product is CASRDRFIGNQPQHF. The chain is built from TRBV19 and TRBJ1-5, with TRBD1 identical over 7 bases. J was trimmed by 2 bases and V by 6 bases; bases with no gene match: 7. Germline CDR1 LNHDA, CDR2 SQIVND (reference sequence). The CDR3 is 15 amino acids.

This chain links TRBV27 with TRBJ2-7; weak D call: TRBD1 (6 bases). Germline values: CDR1 MNHEY, CDR2 SMNVEV (reference sequence). There are 15 residues in the CDR3. With 5 bases removed from V and 6 bases from J, the gap between germline ends came to 20 bases. The CDR3 nucleotides are TGTGCCAGCAGTGCCGCAGGGGCAAGATTCCGCGAGCAGTACTTC. This sequence encodes CASSAAGARFREQYF.

This rearrangement joins TRBV7-9 to TRBJ2-5; 10 positions match TRBD2. In germline, CDR1 is SEHNR, CDR2 FQNEAQ (reference sequence). V trimming: 1 base; J trimming: 2 bases; junction bases outside the gene matches: 7. This CDR3 has 17 amino acids. The CDR3 nucleotides are TGTGCCAGCAGCTTAGACGGTAGCGGGAGGCCTCAAGAGACCCAGTACTTC. It is translated as CASSLDGSGRPQETQYF.

In its sample, this clone was seen once. The chain joins TRBV6-5 to TRBJ2-7; a weak D match, TRBD2 (6 bases). CDR1 MNHEY and CDR2 SVGAGI come from the germline V gene. There are 16 residues in the CDR3. V was cut by 2 bases and J by 4 bases, with 18 bases left in between. The CDR3 sequence: CASSYHPLEGQYEQYF. The CDR3 DNA reads TGTGCCAGCAGTTACCATCCCCTGGAGGGCCAGTACGAGCAGTACTTC.

The chain couples TRBV10-3 to TRBJ2-5; TRBD1 is a possible D gene (5 bases). The CDR3 spans 13 residues. Trimming left V 6 bases short and J 7 bases short, with 15 bases between. CDR1 is ENHRY, CDR2 SYGVKD, per germline. CDR3 residues: CAISDSPTGTQYF. CDR3 sequence (DNA): TGTGCCATCAGCGATAGTCCAACAGGGACCCAGTACTTC.

This clone has just one count. V gene TRBV6-5 combines with J gene TRBJ1-1, with D tentatively TRBD1 (6 bases). The CDR3 spans 15 residues. V gave up 0 bases and J gave up 3 bases, with 11 bases separating them. In germline, CDR1 is MNHEY, CDR2 SVGAGI. The CDR3 DNA reads as TGTGCCAGCAGTTACTCACAGGGCTTATACACTGAAGCTTTCTTT. Its protein product is CASSYSQGLYTEAFF.

The chain recombines TRBV29-1 with TRBJ1-1; D is perhaps TRBD1 (6 bases). The CDR3 covers 13 residues. The germline CDR1 and CDR2 sequences are SQVTM and ANQGSEA. Trimming took 8 bases from V and 2 from J, leaving 15 bases between them. This CDR3 is CSNTRQDNTEAFF. The CDR3 DNA reads TGCAGCAACACTCGACAGGATAACACTGAAGCTTTCTTT.

The chain is built from TRBV6-6 and TRBJ2-2; no definite D call. CDR3 length equals 12 residues. Trimming pared 7 bases from V and 4 bases from J, leaving 7 bases between. CDR1 is MNHNY and CDR2 is SVGAGI in the germline V gene (reference sequence). DNA for the CDR3: TGTGCCAGCATGAGAGTCACCGGGGAGCTGTTTTTT. It yields the protein CASMRVTGELFF.

The chain is built from TRBV9 and TRBJ1-5, with 9 bases lining up with TRBD1. Germline V gives CDR1 SGDLS, CDR2 YYNGEE. The CDR3 runs 17 residues. J was trimmed by 2 bases and V by 0 bases; bases with no gene match: 6. CDR3 sequence reads: CASSVGHGQGRNQPQHF. In DNA, the CDR3 is TGTGCCAGCAGCGTAGGGCACGGACAGGGGCGCAATCAGCCCCAGCATTTT.